This entry lists 32 T cell receptor beta chains sequenced from one sample in a study of graft-versus-host responses after intestinal transplantation. Profiling relied on immunoSEQ multiplex PCR, and the TCRdb table lists in-frame clones only, not all of them. The sample lists over 100,000 clones, 90% to 95% occurring once. These receptors have no known antigen. The sequences come from unstimulated CD8+ T cells sorted from spleen or lymph node cells, collected before intestinal transplant. The receptors stem from a human donor who received an intestinal transplant.

The chain has TRBV28 and TRBJ2-5; maybe TRBD2 (5 bases). V was shortened by 9 bases and J by 3 bases, with 17 bases between the two germline ends. CDR1 MDHEN and CDR2 SYDVKM come from the germline V gene. The CDR3 covers 14 residues. The CDR3 loop is CASVTIGGKETQYF. The CDR3 region has the DNA TGTGCCAGTGTTACAATAGGAGGTAAAGAGACCCAGTACTTC.

The CDR3 here is CASSFKEGQETQYF. The CDR3 region has the DNA TGTGCCAGCAGCTTTAAGGAGGGCCAAGAGACCCAGTACTTC. J is TRBJ2-5 and V is TRBV5-4; D possibly corresponds to TRBD2 (6 bases). CDR3 length: 14 residues. V shed 2 bases and J shed 1 base, with 9 bases lying between them. Germline CDR1 reads SGHNT; CDR2 reads YYREEE (reference sequence).

The gene calls are TRBV7-7 and TRBJ2-7; possibly TRBD2 for D (7 bases). The germline V gene has CDR1 SSHAT and CDR2 FNYEAQ (reference sequence). Trimming cost V 5 bases and J 0 bases, with 14 bases left between them. CDR3 size: 15 residues. CDR3 in amino acids: CASSPGGPRSYEQYF. DNA for the CDR3: TGTGCCAGCAGCCCCGGGGGGCCTCGCTCCTACGAGCAGTACTTC.

The chain carries TRBV4-1 and TRBJ1-3; D unresolved. The CDR3 runs to 16 residues. The V gene's germline CDR1 is MGHRA and CDR2 YSYEKL. V gave up 4 bases and J gave up 2 bases, with 15 bases separating them. CDR3 in DNA: TGCGCCAGCAGCCCCGGTTTTGAGGTCCCTGGAAACACCATATATTTT. Its translation is CASSPGFEVPGNTIYF.

This clone was observed a single time. Here the CDR3 DNA reads TGTGCCAGCAGCTTAGAGGAGTTAGCGGGCCTAGATACGCAGTATTTT. Protein product: CASSLEELAGLDTQYF. The rearrangement links TRBV7-8 to TRBJ2-3; the match to TRBD2 covers 7 bases. Germline V gene data show CDR1 as SGHVS and CDR2 as FQNEAQ. The CDR3 consists of 16 residues. The V and J ends lost 1 base and 5 bases, in that order; junction bases with no gene match: 9.

This clone occurred once. The chain links TRBV15 to TRBJ2-1; D assignment may be TRBD1 or TRBD2 (7 bases each). Per germline, CDR1 LNHNV and CDR2 YYDKDF (reference sequence). Deletions cut 1 base from V and 6 bases from J, with 10 bases between. This CDR3 spans 14 amino acids. CDR3 nucleotide sequence: TGTGCCACCAGCAGAGGCAGGGGGGGCAATGAGCAGTTCTTC. Amino acids: CATSRGRGGNEQFF. The complete variable domain, with remaining parts taken from reference TRBV15 and TRBJ2-1, reads DAMVIQNPRYQVTQFGKPVTLSCSQTLNHNVMYWYQQKSSQAPKLLFHYYDKDFNNEADTPDNFQSRRPNTSFCFLDIRSPGLGDTAMYLCATSRGRGGNEQFFGPGTRLTVL.

J is TRBJ2-7 and V is TRBV6-5, with a tentative D call TRBD1 (6 bases). The germline V and J ends were trimmed by 5 bases and 3 bases, with 17 bases remaining between them. The length of the CDR3 is 15 residues. The V gene's germline CDR1 is MNHEY and CDR2 SVGAGI. The CDR3 region has the DNA TGTGCCAGCAGTAATACGGACAGCAACTTCTACGAGCAGTACTTC. Protein: CASSNTDSNFYEQYF.

The chain employs TRBV27 and TRBJ1-1, with D unclear. Trimming removed 2 bases from V and 5 bases from J, with 18 bases in between. The germline V gene has CDR1 MNHEY and CDR2 SMNVEV (reference sequence). CDR3 length equals 16 residues. This CDR3 is CASSLGREEKVTEAFF. CDR3 DNA sequence: TGTGCCAGCAGTTTAGGGAGGGAAGAAAAGGTGACTGAAGCTTTCTTT.

This chain links TRBV7-6 with TRBJ2-7; 11 bases align to TRBD1. The V and J ends lost 5 bases and 4 bases, in that order; junction bases with no gene match: 4. The germline gives CDR1 SGHVS, CDR2 FNYEAQ. The CDR3 loop spans 14 amino acids. The CDR3 sequence is CASSGGQGDYEQYF. The CDR3 DNA reads TGTGCCAGCAGCGGGGGACAGGGGGATTACGAGCAGTACTTC.

This chain joins TRBV27 and TRBJ2-7; possible D gene TRBD2, 5 bases. The CDR3 consists of 13 residues. Looked up from germline, CDR1 is MNHEY and CDR2 is SMNVEV (reference sequence). The germline V and J ends were trimmed by 3 bases and 0 bases, with 6 bases remaining between them. In DNA form, the CDR3 reads TGTGCCAGCAGTTTCGACTACTCCTACGAGCAGTACTTC. It specifies CASSFDYSYEQYF.

V usage is TRBV15 and J usage is TRBJ1-1; no clear D gene. The germline V gene has CDR1 LNHNV and CDR2 YYDKDF (reference sequence). This CDR3 is 15 amino acids long. Trimming removed 1 base from V and 6 bases from J, with 15 bases in between. The CDR3 DNA follows: TGTGCCACCAGCAGAGCTTCCAGCACCCGGTCTGAAGCTTTCTTT. Translation gives CATSRASSTRSEAFF.

The chain links TRBV4-3 to TRBJ2-1; 16 bases line up with TRBD2. Germline assignment: CDR1 LGHNA and CDR2 YSLEER. The ends lost 4 bases at V and 1 base at J; junction bases unmatched: 13. The CDR3 covers 21 residues. The CDR3 is CASSPSDGMGLAGGSYNEQFF. CDR3 DNA sequence: TGCGCCAGCAGCCCCTCGGACGGTATGGGACTAGCGGGAGGGTCCTACAATGAGCAGTTCTTC.

V gene TRBV5-5 combines with J gene TRBJ2-7; D is unclear. CDR1 and CDR2 from the germline V gene are SGHKS and YYEKEE (reference sequence). The CDR3 loop spans 15 amino acids. With 5 bases removed from V and 0 bases from J, the gap between germline ends came to 15 bases. The CDR3 protein is CASSQGRASSYEQYF. The CDR3, as DNA: TGTGCCAGCAGTCAAGGACGGGCGAGCTCCTACGAGCAGTACTTC.

The chain has TRBV13 and TRBJ2-7; no firm D call. The ends were cut back, 3 bases at V and 2 bases at J, with 8 bases in the middle. Germline V CDR1 and CDR2: PRHDT, FYEKMQ (reference sequence). The CDR3 length is 13 residues. The CDR3 sequence: CASSLDATYEQYF. The CDR3, as DNA: TGTGCCAGCAGCTTGGACGCTACCTACGAGCAGTACTTC.

This clone was seen a few times. V is TRBV4-1 and J is TRBJ1-3; possibly TRBD1 for D (6 bases). In germline, CDR1 is MGHRA, CDR2 YSYEKL. V lost 3 bases to trimming and J lost 0 bases, with 15 bases between them. The CDR3 contains 17 residues. In DNA, the CDR3 is TGCGCCAGCAGCCAGGGGGCAACAGGTTACTCTGGAAACACCATATATTTT. It translates to CASSQGATGYSGNTIYF.

This clone has more than one count but fewer than ten. Other DNA variants within this sample encode the same CDR3. The chain joins TRBV28 to TRBJ2-1; no definite D call. The germline V gene encodes CDR1 MDHEN and CDR2 SYDVKM. V lost 3 bases, J lost 6 bases, and 0 bases lay in between. The CDR3 contains 10 residues. CDR3 coding DNA: TGTGCCAGCAGTTTCAATGAGCAGTTCTTC. This sequence encodes CASSFNEQFF.

This clone appeared a single time. The genes are TRBV19 and TRBJ2-1; the match to TRBD2 covers 7 bases. CDR3 length: 15 amino acids. The V and J ends lost 2 bases and 4 bases, in that order; junction bases with no gene match: 5. Germline CDR1 is LNHDA and CDR2 is SQIVND (reference sequence). DNA of the CDR3: TGTGCCAGTAGTATATCTAGCGGAGATTACAATGAGCAGTTCTTC. It translates to CASSISSGDYNEQFF.

This chain uses TRBV7-3 with TRBJ2-5; possible D gene TRBD2, 6 bases. The germline V gene has CDR1 SGHTA and CDR2 FQGTGA. The CDR3 is made up of 17 amino acids. Trimming shortened V by 1 base and J by 4 bases, and 19 bases separated the two germline ends. CDR3 sequence: CASSLNPGGRGGETQYF. The CDR3 DNA follows: TGTGCCAGCAGCTTAAACCCTGGAGGGCGGGGTGGAGAGACCCAGTACTTC.

The DNA for the CDR3 is TGTGCCAGCAATATAGCGGGAAGGTACGAGCAGTACTTC. As protein: CASNIAGRYEQYF. The genes are TRBV14 and TRBJ2-7, with 8 bases that match TRBD2. The CDR3 runs to 13 residues. Germline V gene sequence: CDR1 SGHDN, CDR2 FVKESK. V was pared by 7 bases and J by 4 bases, with 6 bases of the junction left unmatched.

The gene calls are TRBV28 and TRBJ2-7; D gene unclear. V shed 1 base and J shed 3 bases, with 7 bases lying between them. Per the germline V gene, CDR1 is MDHEN and CDR2 is SYDVKM. CDR3 size: 13 residues. The CDR3 DNA is TGTGCCAGCAGTTTATCTTCCTTCTACGAGCAGTACTTC. Its translation: CASSLSSFYEQYF.

This rearrangement joins TRBV7-9 to TRBJ1-1; D is uncertain. The CDR3 is 14 amino acids. The germline gives CDR1 SEHNR, CDR2 FQNEAQ (reference sequence). The germline V and J ends were trimmed by 5 bases and 1 base, with 11 bases remaining between them. CDR3 loop: CASSNLQRNTEAFF. The CDR3 DNA reads TGTGCCAGCAGCAATCTACAGAGGAACACTGAAGCTTTCTTT.

This clone was observed a single time. This chain joins TRBV4-1 and TRBJ2-1, with a weak D call TRBD2 (5 bases). There are 13 residues in the CDR3. V shed 0 bases and J shed 8 bases, with 8 bases lying between them. Germline lookup yields CDR1 MGHRA and CDR2 YSYEKL. CDR3 amino acids: CASSQDQRDEQFF. For the CDR3, the DNA is TGCGCCAGCAGCCAAGATCAGAGGGATGAGCAGTTCTTC.

V and J are TRBV11-2 and TRBJ1-1; TRBD1 might be the D (5 bases). Germline lookup yields CDR1 SGHAT and CDR2 FQNNGV. The CDR3 covers 15 residues. V lost 3 bases and J 0 bases, leaving 11 bases between the germline ends. CDR3 sequence: CASSFPKGLNTEAFF. The DNA for the CDR3 is TGTGCCAGCAGCTTCCCAAAGGGACTGAACACTGAAGCTTTCTTT.

The chain combines TRBV25-1 with TRBJ1-4; D possibly corresponds to TRBD1 (6 bases). V shed 3 bases and J shed 15 bases, with 14 bases lying between them. CDR3 length: 12 amino acids. Germline V lookup: CDR1 MGHDK, CDR2 SYGVNS. CDR3 sequence reads: CASSDGYRVVFF. CDR3 in DNA: TGTGCCAGCAGTGATGGTTACAGGGTGGTGTTTTTT.

This sequence joins TRBV6-1 and TRBJ2-7; the D is unclear. CDR3 length equals 14 residues. The germline gives CDR1 MNHNS, CDR2 SASEGT. V was shortened by 4 bases and J by 0 bases, with 10 bases between the two germline ends. CDR3 amino acids: CASSATDSSYEQYF. CDR3 nucleotides: TGTGCCAGCAGTGCTACGGATAGCTCCTACGAGCAGTACTTC.

This sequence joins TRBV28 and TRBJ1-2; D not resolved. V dropped 6 bases and J dropped 8 bases, with 10 bases sitting between them. CDR3 size: 11 residues. CDR1 and CDR2 from the germline V gene are MDHEN and SYDVKM. The CDR3 region is CASSAQGGYTF. DNA of the CDR3: TGTGCCAGCAGCGCGCAAGGAGGCTACACCTTC.

V gene TRBV27 combines with J gene TRBJ1-1; TRBD1 agrees at 8 bases. Germline V gives CDR1 MNHEY, CDR2 SMNVEV (reference sequence). Trimming cost V 2 bases and J 3 bases; bases outside gene matches: 5. CDR3 length equals 15 residues. CDR3 in amino acids: CASSLTGTGYTEAFF. The CDR3 DNA reads TGTGCCAGCAGTTTAACCGGGACAGGCTACACTGAAGCTTTCTTT.

The chain links TRBV5-1 to TRBJ2-7; 7 positions match TRBD2. Losses at the gene ends were 0 bases for V and 5 bases for J; bases not matched to a gene: 8. From germline, CDR1 is SGHRS and CDR2 YFSETQ. The CDR3 runs to 15 residues. For the CDR3, the DNA is TGCGCCAGCAGCTTGGCGGCGGGAGTTATCCACGAGCAGTACTTC. It yields the protein CASSLAAGVIHEQYF.

The CDR3 sequence is CASSSTGGSYEQYF. In nucleotides, the CDR3 is TGTGCCAGCAGTAGTACAGGGGGCTCCTACGAGCAGTACTTC. The chain combines TRBV6-5 with TRBJ2-7, with TRBD1 identical over 8 bases. The junction had 3 bases not matched to a gene; V was cut back by 5 bases and J by 0 bases. This CDR3 region has 14 residues. The V gene's germline CDR1 is MNHEY and CDR2 SVGAGI.

The J gene is TRBJ2-1, the V gene TRBV6-5; D is uncertain. CDR3 length equals 11 residues. V was cut by 10 bases and J by 4 bases, with 8 bases left in between. Germline CDR1 is MNHEY and CDR2 is SVGAGI. CDR3 region: CATCLYNEQFF. Here the CDR3 DNA reads TGTGCCACTTGTCTTTACAATGAGCAGTTCTTC.

The rearrangement joins TRBV19 to TRBJ1-5; D remains unclear. The germline CDR1 and CDR2 sequences are LNHDA and SQIVND (reference sequence). V was shortened by 3 bases and J by 7 bases, with 10 bases between the two germline ends. This CDR3 comprises 13 residues. In DNA form, the CDR3 reads TGTGCCAGTAGTATCTTAACTGGACAGCCCCAGCATTTT. It yields the protein CASSILTGQPQHF.

This chain links TRBV7-3 with TRBJ2-7, with D possibly being TRBD1 (5 bases). The CDR3 length is 14 residues. Germline values: CDR1 SGHTA, CDR2 FQGTGA. Trimming removed 2 bases from V and 2 bases from J, with 10 bases in between. CDR3 residues: CASSLFAGTYEQYF. The CDR3 DNA follows: TGTGCCAGCAGCTTATTTGCAGGGACCTACGAGCAGTACTTC.